Presented here are 13 T cell receptor beta chains from one specimen sequenced in a study of patients and donors after allogeneic stem cell transplantation. TCRdb called the RT-PCR reads again in MiXCR, with one record for every CDR3 protein. The table has some 200,000 distinct CDR3 sequences, around two fifths seen once. The specimen sequenced was blood, either unsorted or a sorted T cell fraction (not recorded which). The receptors here all came from a human donor who was either an allogeneic HSCT recipient or a stem cell or donor lymphocyte infusion donor (not recorded which). It is not recorded whose cells these are; they may come from a transplant donor.

The genes are TRBV3-1 and TRBJ2-1; D might be TRBD1 (5 bases). V was cut by 8 bases and J by 1 base, with 9 bases left in between. The CDR3 runs 13 residues. Germline-derived CDR1 and CDR2 are LGHDT and YNNKEL (reference sequence). CDR3 in amino acids: CASFDSSYNEQFF. The CDR3 DNA reads TGTGCCAGCTTCGACAGTTCCTACAATGAGCAGTTCTTC.

This clonotype has just a few counts. The chain links TRBV4-3 to TRBJ1-2, with D possibly matching TRBD1 (6 bases). CDR3 size: 14 residues. CDR1 and CDR2 from the germline V gene are LGHNA and YSLEER. V was shortened by 1 base and J by 2 bases, with 8 bases between the two germline ends. The CDR3 is CASSQGTGNYGYTF. CDR3 DNA: TGCGCCAGCAGCCAAGGTACAGGGAACTATGGCTACACCTTC.

V and J are TRBV12-3 or TRBV12-4 and TRBJ1-1; no definite D call. V shed 3 bases and J shed 4 bases, with 12 bases lying between them. CDR3 length equals 14 residues. The CDR3 region is CASSFKGQSTEAFF. In nucleotides, the CDR3 is TGTGCCAGCAGTTTTAAGGGCCAAAGCACTGAAGCTTTCTTT.

This clonotype showed up just a few times. The genes are TRBV5-5 and TRBJ1-2; D call uncertain. The germline V and J ends were trimmed by 1 base and 5 bases, with 9 bases remaining between them. This CDR3 has 13 amino acids. Germline V gives CDR1 SGHKS, CDR2 YYEKEE (reference sequence). The CDR3 is CASSLQQLYGYTF. CDR3 in DNA: TGTGCCAGCAGCTTGCAACAGTTATATGGCTACACCTTC.

Only a few counts were recorded for this clonotype. The CDR3 DNA reads as TGTGCCAGCAGAAATACAGGTTTAAGGGAAGCTTTCTTT. This gives the protein CASRNTGLREAFF. The chain has TRBV28 and TRBJ1-1; possible D gene TRBD1, 5 bases. Trimming shortened V by 6 bases and J by 8 bases, and 16 bases separated the two germline ends. The CDR3 extends over 13 amino acids. Per germline, CDR1 MDHEN and CDR2 SYDVKM.

The chain links TRBV7-2 to TRBJ1-1, with D tentatively TRBD1 (6 bases). Germline CDR1 is SGHTA and CDR2 is FQGNSA. Trimming stripped 5 bases from V and 9 bases from J, with 19 bases between. The CDR3 runs to 14 residues. The CDR3 DNA follows: TGTGCCAGCAGCCTAGGGGGGGCCGGGCTGCAAGCTTTCTTT. Amino acids: CASSLGGAGLQAFF.

In DNA form, the CDR3 reads TGTGCCAGCAGCCCAGGACCCACAGATACGCAGTATTTT. It translates to CASSPGPTDTQYF. The chain employs TRBV7-2 and TRBJ2-3; D is uncertain. Between the trimmed V and J ends, which lost 5 bases and 2 bases, there was a span of 8 bases. The CDR3 contains 13 residues. Germline assignment: CDR1 SGHTA and CDR2 FQGNSA.

In this sample, this clonotype turned up a few times. The chain couples TRBV2 to TRBJ1-2; TRBD1 is a possible D gene (6 bases). The CDR3 contains 15 residues. Germline assignment: CDR1 SNHLY and CDR2 FYNNEI. V lost 2 bases and J 8 bases, leaving 18 bases between the germline ends. CDR3 sequence: CASSENGSAGEGYTF. CDR3 coding DNA: TGTGCCAGCAGTGAAAATGGATCCGCAGGGGAGGGCTACACCTTC.

The gene calls are TRBV4-3 and TRBJ2-7; 7 bases are shared with TRBD1. Germline loops: CDR1 LGHNA, CDR2 YSLEER. CDR3 size: 15 residues. Trimming removed 1 base from V and 2 bases from J; junction bases left unmatched: 5. CDR3 region: CASSQAGGRTYEQYF. The DNA of the CDR3 is TGCGCCAGCAGCCAAGCAGGGGGAAGGACCTACGAGCAGTACTTC.

This clonotype was seen just once. The chain is built from TRBV15 and TRBJ2-1; TRBD2 matches 12 bases. J lost 4 bases, V lost 5 bases, and 6 bases had no gene match. The CDR3 extends over 16 amino acids. Germline V gives CDR1 LNHNV, CDR2 YYDKDF (reference sequence). The CDR3 spells CATSLGGLAGYNEQFF. In DNA, the CDR3 is TGTGCCACCAGCCTTGGTGGACTAGCGGGATACAATGAGCAGTTCTTC.

The chain combines TRBV5-1 with TRBJ1-2, with 7 bases aligning to TRBD1. Germline trimming cut 4 bases from V and 5 bases from J; bases unmatched to any gene: 8. CDR1 SGHRS and CDR2 YFSETQ come from the germline V gene. This CDR3 region has 14 residues. CDR3 amino acids: CASSRDRPSYGYTF. CDR3 in DNA: TGCGCCAGCAGCCGGGACAGACCCTCTTATGGCTACACCTTC.

This clonotype occurred a few times. This sequence joins TRBV20-1 and TRBJ1-2; D is ambiguous. Per the germline V gene, CDR1 is DFQATT and CDR2 is SNEGSKA (reference sequence). The germline V and J ends were trimmed by 0 bases and 0 bases, with 8 bases remaining between them. The CDR3 runs to 14 residues. The CDR3 spells CSARDPQSNYGYTF. As DNA, the CDR3 is TGCAGTGCTAGAGACCCACAGTCTAACTATGGCTACACCTTC.

This clonotype was picked up a small number of times. The V and J genes are TRBV5-1 and TRBJ2-7; D is unresolved. With 1 base removed from V and 0 bases from J, the gap between germline ends came to 5 bases. The V gene's germline CDR1 is SGHRS and CDR2 YFSETQ. The CDR3 spans 13 residues. The CDR3: CASSLISSYEQYF. The CDR3 coding sequence is TGCGCCAGCAGCTTGATCAGCTCCTACGAGCAGTACTTC.